This passage covers 27 T cell receptor beta chains from one sample sequenced in a study of long-term antiretroviral therapy in people with HIV (dated by TCRdb to 2022 to 2024). The immunoSEQ hsTCRB v3.0 assay was used at survey level resolution to sequence the TRB variable region. TCRdb provides this immuneACCESS table in a form limited to in-frame rearrangements. Some clones are lacking; in checked studies, under half of them reflect an unresolved V gene, and why the rest are absent is not known. Present in this sample are around 39,000 clones, around 83% of which were seen just once. The top ten clones comprise 6.2% of the sample. This specimen was unsorted PBMCs, taken 1 year after starting antiretroviral therapy. The source of these receptors is a man between 18 and 35 years old with HIV.

This clone was detected only a few times. The chain has TRBV2 and TRBJ2-3, with TRBD2 identical over 7 bases. The CDR3 length is 14 residues. Germline CDR1 SNHLY, CDR2 FYNNEI. Trimming at V came to 8 bases and at J to 2 bases, leaving 7 bases not matched to a gene. In DNA, the CDR3 is TGTGCCAGCGGTTGGGGGGGGGACACAGATACGCAGTATTTT. This gives the protein CASGWGGDTDTQYF.

The chain employs TRBV18 and TRBJ2-7, with D unresolved. This CDR3 has 14 amino acids. The germline V gene has CDR1 KGHSH and CDR2 LQKENI. V was trimmed by 3 bases and J by 1 base, leaving 10 bases between them. The CDR3 sequence is CASSPPGTSYEQYF. The DNA of the CDR3 is TGTGCCAGCTCACCGCCGGGCACGTCCTACGAGCAGTACTTC.

This clone was counted once. V and J are TRBV28 and TRBJ1-5; D not certain. Deletions cut 2 bases from V and 11 bases from J, with 13 bases between. In germline, CDR1 is MDHEN, CDR2 SYDVKM. The CDR3 covers 13 residues. The CDR3 sequence: CASSLPTVQTQHF. The CDR3 DNA sequence: TGTGCCAGCAGTTTACCTACAGTGCAGACCCAGCATTTT.

This clone has only a few counts. The genes are TRBV2 and TRBJ1-5; D is uncertain. Germline V gives CDR1 SNHLY, CDR2 FYNNEI. The CDR3 consists of 17 residues. The germline V and J ends were trimmed by 3 bases and 1 base, with 16 bases remaining between them. DNA for the CDR3: TGTGCCAGCAGTGAGAGGCGGTATGGTGGGAGCAATCAGCCCCAGCATTTT. Translation gives CASSERRYGGSNQPQHF.

The chain has TRBV6-5 and TRBJ2-5; D is uncertain. From germline, CDR1 is MNHEY and CDR2 SVGAGI. The CDR3 contains 11 residues. The V end lost 8 bases, the J end lost 4 bases, and 8 bases lay between the germline ends. The CDR3 DNA is TGTGCCAGCCGGAATGTAGAGACCCAGTACTTC. This codes for CASRNVETQYF.

This clone turned up a few times. The chain couples TRBV6-5 to TRBJ2-7; the D gene is possibly TRBD2 (5 bases). Trimming took off 2 bases at V and 4 bases at J, with 15 bases between the two ends. Germline CDR1 reads MNHEY; CDR2 reads SVGAGI. The CDR3 runs 15 residues. CDR3 sequence: CASSYRGAPEYEQYF. DNA of the CDR3: TGTGCCAGCAGTTACCGGGGAGCCCCCGAGTACGAGCAGTACTTC.

As DNA, the CDR3 is TGTGCCAGCAGCTTAAGGGGTGACGAGCAGTACTTC. This translates into CASSLRGDEQYF. V usage is TRBV13 and J usage is TRBJ2-7; a possible D gene is TRBD1 (5 bases). With 2 bases removed from V and 5 bases from J, the gap between germline ends came to 7 bases. The CDR3 sequence is 12 residues long. Germline CDR1 reads PRHDT; CDR2 reads FYEKMQ (reference sequence).

The V gene is TRBV6-5, the J gene TRBJ2-7; weak D call: TRBD1 (5 bases). The V end was cut by 5 bases, the J end by 0 bases, with 8 bases between. The CDR3 spans 13 residues. Germline V gene sequence: CDR1 MNHEY, CDR2 SVGAGI. CDR3 region: CASSEQASYEQYF. For the CDR3, the DNA is TGTGCCAGCAGTGAACAGGCCTCCTACGAGCAGTACTTC.

The sample holds one count of this clone. The J gene is TRBJ2-2, the V gene TRBV5-6, with D maybe TRBD2 (6 bases). V shed 0 bases and J shed 6 bases, with 6 bases lying between them. CDR3 length: 13 amino acids. Germline V gene data show CDR1 as SGHDT and CDR2 as YYEEEE. The CDR3 DNA is TGTGCCAGCAGCTTGGGGGGGGCCGGGGAGCTGTTTTTT. It codes for CASSLGGAGELFF.

This chain links TRBV18 with TRBJ2-7; D tentatively fits TRBD1 or TRBD2 (5 bases each). Trimming shortened V by 6 bases and J by 3 bases, and 15 bases separated the two germline ends. The germline CDR1 and CDR2 sequences are KGHSH and LQKENI. The CDR3 covers 14 residues. CDR3 sequence (DNA): TGTGCCAGCTCTTCCGGGACGGGTGTCTACGAGCAGTACTTC. This encodes CASSSGTGVYEQYF.

V is TRBV7-6 and J is TRBJ2-3, with a weak D call TRBD1 (7 bases). Germline loops: CDR1 SGHVS, CDR2 FNYEAQ. The ends were cut back, 3 bases at V and 5 bases at J, with 18 bases in the middle. The CDR3 has 16 residues. The CDR3 is CASSFPRAGGLDTQYF. The CDR3 DNA is TGTGCCAGCAGCTTTCCACGGGCAGGGGGGTTAGATACGCAGTATTTT.

V is TRBV6-6 and J is TRBJ1-5; no clear D gene. Germline CDR1 reads MNHNY; CDR2 reads SVGAGI (reference sequence). Trimming took off 0 bases at V and 7 bases at J, with 10 bases between the two ends. The CDR3 extends over 14 amino acids. The DNA of the CDR3 is TGTGCCAGCAGTTACTCAGGGATAGGCCAGCCCCAGCATTTT. Translation: CASSYSGIGQPQHF.

The gene calls are TRBV4-3 and TRBJ2-7; 9 bases line up with TRBD2. In germline, CDR1 is LGHNA, CDR2 YSLEER. V shed 5 bases and J 1 base; nucleotides not matched to a gene: 6. The CDR3 totals 15 residues. The CDR3 loop reads CASSAGLAISYEQYF. CDR3 DNA: TGCGCCAGCAGCGCCGGACTAGCGATATCCTACGAGCAGTACTTC.

The chain links TRBV10-3 to TRBJ1-1; D remains unclear. The V gene's germline CDR1 is ENHRY and CDR2 SYGVKD. V lost 3 bases and J lost 1, with 9 bases in between. The CDR3 spans 14 residues. The CDR3 protein is CAISDWSQNTEAFF. The CDR3 coding sequence is TGTGCCATCAGTGATTGGTCGCAGAACACTGAAGCTTTCTTT.

The chain employs TRBV4-3 and TRBJ2-4; D is perhaps TRBD1 (6 bases). This CDR3 is 15 amino acids long. Between the trimmed V and J ends, which lost 3 bases and 1 base, there was a span of 10 bases. Germline CDR1 and CDR2: LGHNA and YSLEER. The CDR3 spells CASSQGAWAKNIQYF. Here the CDR3 DNA reads TGCGCCAGCAGCCAGGGGGCTTGGGCCAAAAACATTCAGTACTTC.

The rearrangement joins TRBV9 to TRBJ2-3, with 12 bases fitting TRBD2. CDR1 SGDLS and CDR2 YYNGEE come from the germline V gene. The CDR3 is 15 residues long. V lost 3 bases, J lost 6 bases, and 5 bases stayed unmatched. The CDR3 reads CASSDGLAGRDTQYF. The CDR3 bases are TGTGCCAGCAGCGACGGACTAGCGGGAAGGGATACGCAGTATTTT.

The rearrangement uses TRBV19 and TRBJ2-2, with a possible D match to TRBD2 (5 bases). CDR1 is LNHDA, CDR2 SQIVND, per germline (reference sequence). Trimming left V 6 bases short and J 3 bases short, with 8 bases between. The CDR3 totals 13 residues. DNA for the CDR3: TGTGCCAGTAGCGGCGGGTACACCGGGGAGCTGTTTTTT. It is translated as CASSGGYTGELFF.

The rearrangement uses TRBV7-2 and TRBJ2-4; D call uncertain. Germline-derived CDR1 and CDR2 are SGHTA and FQGNSA. V was shortened by 3 bases and J by 0 bases, with 9 bases between the two germline ends. This CDR3 has 15 amino acids. CDR3 coding DNA: TGTGCCAGCAGCTTTTTAGGCGAAGCCAAAAACATTCAGTACTTC. Translating it yields CASSFLGEAKNIQYF. The full variable domain, completed using reference TRBV7-2 and TRBJ2-4, is GAGVSQSPSNKVTEKGKDVELRCDPISGHTALYWYRQSLGQGLEFLIYFQGNSAPDKSGLPSDRFSAERTGGSVSTLTIQRTQQEDSAVYLCASSFLGEAKNIQYFGAGTRLSVL.

The CDR3 sequence is CASSSIRTGRTNTEAFF. The CDR3 DNA reads TGTGCCAGCAGTTCCATTCGGACGGGACGGACGAACACTGAAGCTTTCTTT. The chain has TRBV25-1 and TRBJ1-1; D is possibly TRBD1 (5 bases). The CDR3 length is 17 residues. V dropped 5 bases and J dropped 1 base, with 20 bases sitting between them. Germline V CDR1 and CDR2: MGHDK, SYGVNS.

The chain joins TRBV19 to TRBJ2-2, with 8 bases aligning to TRBD1. This CDR3 spans 14 amino acids. CDR1 and CDR2 (germline): LNHDA, SQIVND (reference sequence). The trim removed 5 bases at V and 4 bases at J, leaving 3 bases unmatched. CDR3 sequence reads: CASSQGARTGELFF. The CDR3 bases are TGTGCCAGTAGTCAGGGGGCGCGCACCGGGGAGCTGTTTTTT.

The chain carries TRBV11-3 and TRBJ2-1; 9 bases are shared with TRBD2. This CDR3 is built from 16 residues. Germline V gives CDR1 SGHNT, CDR2 YENEEA. The J segment lost 8 bases and the V segment lost 4 bases, leaving 12 bases of the junction unmatched. The CDR3 loop reads CASSSRGTSTGDEQFF. CDR3 coding DNA: TGTGCCAGCAGCTCTAGGGGGACTAGCACCGGGGATGAGCAGTTCTTC.

The V and J genes are TRBV6-5 and TRBJ1-2, with 7 bases lining up with TRBD1. CDR3 size: 12 residues. Germline V gives CDR1 MNHEY, CDR2 SVGAGI. V was clipped by 2 bases and J by 8 bases; unmatched bases: 2. As DNA, the CDR3 is TGTGCCAGCAGTTACCAGGGGGGCGGCTACACCTTC. The encoded protein is CASSYQGGGYTF.

This chain links TRBV11-2 with TRBJ1-1; 7 bases map to TRBD1. Germline-derived CDR1 and CDR2 are SGHAT and FQNNGV. Germline trimming cut 1 base from V and 4 bases from J; bases unmatched to any gene: 0. This CDR3 region has 13 residues. The CDR3 loop reads CASSLGQGTEAFF. Written as DNA, the CDR3 is TGTGCCAGCAGCTTAGGACAGGGCACTGAAGCTTTCTTT.

This clone was seen just once. The chain uses TRBV5-1 and TRBJ1-5, with a weak D call TRBD1 (5 bases). Germline V CDR1 and CDR2: SGHRS, YFSETQ. CDR3 length: 14 residues. Trimming pared 4 bases from V and 7 bases from J, leaving 15 bases between. The CDR3 DNA is TGCGCCAGCAGCCTGGAAGGGGTTGGGCAGCCCCAGCATTTT. Translating gives CASSLEGVGQPQHF.

This clone was picked up a small number of times. This chain links TRBV14 with TRBJ2-7, with 8 bases lining up with TRBD1. Trimming cost V 6 bases and J 6 bases; bases outside gene matches: 7. The CDR3 covers 13 residues. Germline values: CDR1 SGHDN, CDR2 FVKESK. This chain's CDR3 is CASRRTGSPEQYF. As DNA, the CDR3 is TGTGCCAGCAGGAGGACAGGGAGCCCCGAGCAGTACTTC.

CDR3 sequence reads: CASSLGPYNEQFF. The DNA for the CDR3 is TGTGCCAGCAGCTTAGGACCCTACAATGAGCAGTTCTTC. V is TRBV7-6 and J is TRBJ2-1; D uncertain. V was cut by 1 base and J by 2 bases, with 3 bases left in between. The CDR3 has 13 amino acids. CDR1 SGHVS and CDR2 FNYEAQ come from the germline V gene.

The rearrangement joins TRBV7-9 to TRBJ1-1, with TRBD1 matching 9 bases. This CDR3 region has 19 residues. CDR1 and CDR2 (germline): SEHNR, FQNEAQ (reference sequence). The V and J ends lost 5 bases and 3 bases, in that order; junction bases with no gene match: 19. The CDR3 loop is CASSRHLTGGVSQDTEAFF. The CDR3 DNA follows: TGTGCCAGCAGCCGCCACCTCACAGGGGGCGTTAGTCAGGACACTGAAGCTTTCTTT.